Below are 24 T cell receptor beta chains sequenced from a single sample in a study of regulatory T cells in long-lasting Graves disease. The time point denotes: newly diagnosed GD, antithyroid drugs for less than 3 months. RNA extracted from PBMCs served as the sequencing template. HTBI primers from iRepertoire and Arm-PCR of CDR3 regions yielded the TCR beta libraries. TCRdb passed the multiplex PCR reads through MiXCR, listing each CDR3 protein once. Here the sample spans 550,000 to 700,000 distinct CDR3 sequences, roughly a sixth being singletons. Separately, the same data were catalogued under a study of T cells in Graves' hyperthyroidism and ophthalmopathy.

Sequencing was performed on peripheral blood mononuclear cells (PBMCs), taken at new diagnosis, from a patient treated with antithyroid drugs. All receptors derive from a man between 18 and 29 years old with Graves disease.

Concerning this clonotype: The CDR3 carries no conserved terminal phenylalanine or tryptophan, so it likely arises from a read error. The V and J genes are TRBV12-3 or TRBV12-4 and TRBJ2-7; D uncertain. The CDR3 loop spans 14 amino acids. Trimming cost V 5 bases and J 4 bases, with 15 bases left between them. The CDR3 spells CASSPPRSRYEQYL. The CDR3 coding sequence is TGTGCCAGCAGTCCCCCAAGAAGCCGATACGAGCAGTACCTC.

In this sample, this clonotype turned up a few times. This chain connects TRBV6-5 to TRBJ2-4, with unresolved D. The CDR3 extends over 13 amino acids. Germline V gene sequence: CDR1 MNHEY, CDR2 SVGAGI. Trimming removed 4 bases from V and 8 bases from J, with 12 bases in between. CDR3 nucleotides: TGTGCCAGCAGTTCCCTCATGAGAGACATTCAGTACTTC. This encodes CASSSLMRDIQYF.

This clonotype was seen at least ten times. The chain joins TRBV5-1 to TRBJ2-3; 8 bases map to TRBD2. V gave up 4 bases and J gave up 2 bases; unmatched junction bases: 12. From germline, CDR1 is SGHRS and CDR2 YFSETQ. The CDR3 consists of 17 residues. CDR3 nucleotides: TGCGCCAGCAGCCTAGGGTTTCGGGAGGGCCTCACAGATACGCAGTATTTT. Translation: CASSLGFREGLTDTQYF.

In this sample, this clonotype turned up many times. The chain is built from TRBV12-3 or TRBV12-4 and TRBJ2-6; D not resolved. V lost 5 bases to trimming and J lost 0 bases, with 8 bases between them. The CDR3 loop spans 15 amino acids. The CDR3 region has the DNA TGTGCCAGCAGTCGACGGAGCTCTGGGGCCAACGTCCTGACTTTC. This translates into CASSRRSSGANVLTF.

CDR3 in amino acids: CSTGTATGELFF. In DNA, the CDR3 is TGCAGTACCGGGACAGCCACCGGGGAGCTGTTTTTT. The chain joins TRBV20-1 to TRBJ2-2, with TRBD1 matching 7 bases. Germline CDR1 and CDR2: DFQATT and SNEGSKA (reference sequence). The V and J ends lost 8 bases and 4 bases, in that order; junction bases with no gene match: 4. This CDR3 has 12 amino acids.

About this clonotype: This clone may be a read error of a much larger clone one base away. The CDR3 reads CAISAAEGRATEAFF. As DNA, the CDR3 is TGTGCCATCAGTGCGGCCGAGGGACGGGCGACTGAAGCTTTCTTT. This chain joins TRBV10-3 and TRBJ1-1; D perhaps matches TRBD1 (5 bases). The CDR3 runs 15 residues. Trimming left V 4 bases short and J 5 bases short, with 17 bases between. Germline V lookup: CDR1 ENHRY, CDR2 SYGVKD.

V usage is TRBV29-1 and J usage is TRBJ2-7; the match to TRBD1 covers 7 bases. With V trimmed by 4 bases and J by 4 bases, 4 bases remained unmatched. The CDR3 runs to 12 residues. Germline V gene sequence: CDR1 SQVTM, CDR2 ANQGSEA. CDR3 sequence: CSVGDSIYEQYF. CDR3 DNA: TGCAGCGTTGGGGACAGTATTTACGAGCAGTACTTC.

As DNA, the CDR3 is TGTGCCAGCAGTTACACCCAGGGGGCGCGGTCACCCCTCCACTTT. It is translated as CASSYTQGARSPLHF. The rearrangement links TRBV6-2 or TRBV6-3 to TRBJ1-6; TRBD1 aligns across 8 bases. From germline, CDR1 is MNHEY and CDR2 SVGEGT. This CDR3 has 15 residues. Trimming took 2 bases from V and 10 from J; bases not matched to a gene: 7.

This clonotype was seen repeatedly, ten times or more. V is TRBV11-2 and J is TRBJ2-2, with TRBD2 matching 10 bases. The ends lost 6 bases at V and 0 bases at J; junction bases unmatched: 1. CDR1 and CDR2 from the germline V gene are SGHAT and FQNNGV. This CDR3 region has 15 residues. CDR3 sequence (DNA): TGTGCCAGCAGAACTAGCGGGACGAACACCGGGGAGCTGTTTTTT. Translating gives CASRTSGTNTGELFF.

This chain's CDR3 is CASRLAGDSSYEQYF. CDR3 coding DNA: TGTGCCAGCAGATTGGCGGGGGACAGCTCCTACGAGCAGTACTTC. The chain carries TRBV2 and TRBJ2-7; D might be TRBD1 or TRBD2, each matching 7 bases. Germline V gene lookup returns CDR1 SNHLY and CDR2 FYNNEI. CDR3 size: 15 residues. The V end was cut by 6 bases, the J end by 0 bases, with 15 bases between.

CDR3 loop: CASSSPASGSVYEQFF. CDR3 DNA sequence: TGTGCCAGCAGCTCCCCGGCTAGCGGGAGCGTGTATGAGCAGTTCTTC. This rearrangement joins TRBV7-2 to TRBJ2-1; TRBD2 aligns across 10 bases. The CDR3 spans 16 residues. V lost 4 bases and J lost 8; bases outside the gene matches: 11. Looked up from germline, CDR1 is SGHTA and CDR2 is FQGNSA.

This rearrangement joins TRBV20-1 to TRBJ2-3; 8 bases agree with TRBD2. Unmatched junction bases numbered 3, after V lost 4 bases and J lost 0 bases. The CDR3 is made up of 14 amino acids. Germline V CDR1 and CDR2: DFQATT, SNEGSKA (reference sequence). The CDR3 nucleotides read TGCAGTGCTACCCGGGGGGGGAGCACAGATACGCAGTATTTT. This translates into CSATRGGSTDTQYF.

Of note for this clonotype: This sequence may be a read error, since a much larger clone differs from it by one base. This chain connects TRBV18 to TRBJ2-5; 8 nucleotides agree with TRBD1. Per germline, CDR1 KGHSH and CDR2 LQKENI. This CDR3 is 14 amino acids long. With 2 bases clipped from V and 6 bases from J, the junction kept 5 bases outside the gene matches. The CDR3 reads CASSPRTGMKTQYF. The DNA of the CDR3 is TGTGCCAGCTCACCAAGGACAGGGATGAAGACCCAGTACTTC.

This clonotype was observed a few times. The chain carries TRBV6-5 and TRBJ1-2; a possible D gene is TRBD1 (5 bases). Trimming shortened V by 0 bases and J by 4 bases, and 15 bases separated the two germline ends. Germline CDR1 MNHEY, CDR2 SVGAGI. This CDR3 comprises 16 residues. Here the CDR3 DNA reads TGTGCCAGCAGTTACTCGGCCGGGGAAACAGGCTATGGCTACACCTTC. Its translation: CASSYSAGETGYGYTF.

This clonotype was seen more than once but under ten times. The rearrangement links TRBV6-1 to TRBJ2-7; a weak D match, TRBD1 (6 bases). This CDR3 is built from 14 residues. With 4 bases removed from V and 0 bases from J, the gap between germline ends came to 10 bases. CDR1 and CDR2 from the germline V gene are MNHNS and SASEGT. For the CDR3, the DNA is TGTGCCAGCAGTGGTAGACAGGCCTCCTACGAGCAGTACTTC. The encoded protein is CASSGRQASYEQYF.

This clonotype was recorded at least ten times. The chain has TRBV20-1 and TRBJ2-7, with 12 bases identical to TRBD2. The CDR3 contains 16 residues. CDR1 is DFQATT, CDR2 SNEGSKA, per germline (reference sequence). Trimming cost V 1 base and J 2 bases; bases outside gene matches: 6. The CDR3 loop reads CSARGLLAGGTYEQYF. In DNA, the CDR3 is TGCAGTGCTAGAGGACTACTAGCGGGGGGAACCTACGAGCAGTACTTC.

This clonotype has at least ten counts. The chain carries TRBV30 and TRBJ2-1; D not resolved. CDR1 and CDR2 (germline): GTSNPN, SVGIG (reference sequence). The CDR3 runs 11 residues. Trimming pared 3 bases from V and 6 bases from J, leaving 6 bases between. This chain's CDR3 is CAWSWVNEQFF. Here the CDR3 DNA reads TGTGCCTGGAGCTGGGTCAATGAGCAGTTCTTC.

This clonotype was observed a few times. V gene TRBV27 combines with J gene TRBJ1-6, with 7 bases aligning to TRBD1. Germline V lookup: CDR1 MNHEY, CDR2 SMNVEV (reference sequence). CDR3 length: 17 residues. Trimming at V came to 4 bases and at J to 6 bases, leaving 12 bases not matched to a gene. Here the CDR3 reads CASSSTSGGLGNSPLHF. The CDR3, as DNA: TGTGCCAGCAGTTCAACCTCAGGGGGTTTGGGTAATTCACCCCTCCACTTT.

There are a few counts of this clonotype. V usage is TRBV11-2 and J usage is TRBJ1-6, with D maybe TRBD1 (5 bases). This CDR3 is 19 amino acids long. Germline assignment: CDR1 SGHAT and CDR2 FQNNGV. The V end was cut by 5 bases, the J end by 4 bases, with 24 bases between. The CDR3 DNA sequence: TGTGCCAGCAGCCGCAAGGCCCGGCAGGGAACCCTATATAATTCACCCCTCCACTTT. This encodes CASSRKARQGTLYNSPLHF.

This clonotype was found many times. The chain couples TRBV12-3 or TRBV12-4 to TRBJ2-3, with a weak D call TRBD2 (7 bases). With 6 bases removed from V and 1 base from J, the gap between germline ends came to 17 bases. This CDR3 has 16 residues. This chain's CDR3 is CASSQGRGFGTDTQYF. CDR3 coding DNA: TGTGCCAGCAGCCAGGGGCGGGGGTTCGGCACAGATACGCAGTATTTT.

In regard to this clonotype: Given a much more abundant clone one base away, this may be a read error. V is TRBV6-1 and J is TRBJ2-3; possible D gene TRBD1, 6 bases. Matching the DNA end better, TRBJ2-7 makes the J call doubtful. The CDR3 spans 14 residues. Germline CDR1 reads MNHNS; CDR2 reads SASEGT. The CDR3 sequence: CASRRTTGGYEQYF. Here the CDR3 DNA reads TGTGCCAGCAGGCGAACGACAGGCGGCTACGAGCAGTACTTC.

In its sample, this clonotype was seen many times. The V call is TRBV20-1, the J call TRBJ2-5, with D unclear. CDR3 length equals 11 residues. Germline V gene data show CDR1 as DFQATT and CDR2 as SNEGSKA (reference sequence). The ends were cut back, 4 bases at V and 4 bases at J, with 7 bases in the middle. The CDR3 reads CSANSRETQYF. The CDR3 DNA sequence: TGCAGTGCTAATAGCAGAGAGACCCAGTACTTC.

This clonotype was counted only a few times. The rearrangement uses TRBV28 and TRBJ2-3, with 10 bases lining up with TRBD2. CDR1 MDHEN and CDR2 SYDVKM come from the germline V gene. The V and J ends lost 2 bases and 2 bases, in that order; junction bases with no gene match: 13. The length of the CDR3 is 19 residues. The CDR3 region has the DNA TGTGCCAGCAGTTTAAGACTAGCGGGCTATGGGGCCTCCACAGATACGCAGTATTTT. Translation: CASSLRLAGYGASTDTQYF.

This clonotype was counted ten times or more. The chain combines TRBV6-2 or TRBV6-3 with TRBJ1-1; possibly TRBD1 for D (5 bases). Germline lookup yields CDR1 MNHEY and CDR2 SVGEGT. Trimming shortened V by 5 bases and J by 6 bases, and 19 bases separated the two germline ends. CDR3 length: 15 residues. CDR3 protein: CASSESAGTRAEAFF. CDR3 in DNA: TGTGCCAGCAGTGAATCAGCAGGGACGCGCGCTGAAGCTTTCTTT.